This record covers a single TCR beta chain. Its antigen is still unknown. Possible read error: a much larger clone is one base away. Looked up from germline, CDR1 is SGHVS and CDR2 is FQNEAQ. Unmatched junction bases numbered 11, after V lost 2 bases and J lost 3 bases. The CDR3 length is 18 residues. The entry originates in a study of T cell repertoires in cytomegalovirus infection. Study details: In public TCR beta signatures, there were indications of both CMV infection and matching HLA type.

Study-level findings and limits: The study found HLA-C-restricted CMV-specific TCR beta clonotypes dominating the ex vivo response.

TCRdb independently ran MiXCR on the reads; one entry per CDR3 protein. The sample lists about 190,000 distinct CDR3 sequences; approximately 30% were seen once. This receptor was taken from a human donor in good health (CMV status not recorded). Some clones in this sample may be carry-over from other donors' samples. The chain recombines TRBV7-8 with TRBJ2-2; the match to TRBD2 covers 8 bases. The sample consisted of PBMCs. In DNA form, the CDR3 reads TGTGCCAGCAGCTTATTGAGTCGCGGAGCGGGGGACACCGGGGAGCTGTTTTTT. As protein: CASSLLSRGAGDTGELFF.